Detailed here is one TCR beta chain. Only in-frame clones appear in the TCRdb table, and some are missing; sequencing was by immunoSEQ multiplex PCR. The sample records roughly 230,000 clones, roughly 80% being singletons. This entry belongs to a study of blood T cell repertoires in COVID-19. Study information: T cells, B-cell-depleted T cells, or PBMCs provided the cDNA or gDNA that served as material.

The sequence derives from a woman between 50 and 59 years old with acute or convalescent COVID-19. The sequencing sample was made of peripheral blood.

CDR3 loop: CASSWTGRTYNEQFF. Written as DNA, the CDR3 is TGTGCCAGCAGCTGGACAGGGCGAACCTACAATGAGCAGTTCTTC. The V and J genes are TRBV7-9 and TRBJ2-1, with TRBD1 identical over 8 bases. The J segment lost 2 bases and the V segment lost 4 bases, leaving 4 bases of the junction unmatched. This CDR3 comprises 15 residues. Germline V gene data show CDR1 as SEHNR and CDR2 as FQNEAQ (reference sequence).